This TCR beta chain was sequenced during a study of blood T cell repertoires in COVID-19. Turning to the study itself: Samples of COVID-19 (acute and convalescent) were obtained from the United States, Italy and Spain.

Profiling relied on immunoSEQ multiplex PCR, and the TCRdb table lists in-frame clones only, not all of them. The sample consists of about 78,000 clones, about 89% of them appearing once. The CDR3 runs to 13 residues. CDR1 is SGHRS, CDR2 YFSETQ, per germline. Deletions cut 4 bases from V and 11 bases from J, with 15 bases between. Sequenced material: peripheral blood. The receptor was isolated from a man aged 45-65 years with active or convalescent COVID-19. The chain joins TRBV5-1 to TRBJ1-4; tentatively, D is TRBD1 (6 bases). This CDR3 is CASSVEGVGKLFF. The CDR3 region has the DNA TGCGCCAGCAGCGTTGAGGGGGTGGGGAAACTGTTTTTT.